The 22 T cell receptor beta chains reported below all come from one sample, sequenced in a study of T cell repertoires in cytomegalovirus infection. TCRdb passed the reads through MiXCR, listing each CDR3 protein once. The sample gives 740,000 or so distinct CDR3 sequences, roughly a third of which show up once; about 2.8% is in the top ten. The source material was PBMCs. These receptors came from a human donor in good health (CMV status not recorded). Some clones in this sample may be carry-over from other donors' samples.

This clonotype showed up many times. The rearrangement links TRBV7-3 to TRBJ2-3; no clear D gene. The CDR3 sequence is 16 residues long. Germline CDR1 SGHTA, CDR2 FQGTGA. Trimming cost V 2 bases and J 1 base, with 13 bases left between them. CDR3 in amino acids: CASSLGLVRGTDTQYF. The CDR3 coding sequence is TGTGCCAGCAGCTTAGGGCTGGTCCGGGGCACAGATACGCAGTATTTT.

In its sample, this clonotype was seen a few times. This chain joins TRBV6-4 and TRBJ2-1, with TRBD2 identical over 10 bases. This CDR3 region has 19 residues. The ends lost 2 bases at V and 5 bases at J; junction bases unmatched: 15. Looked up from germline, CDR1 is MRHNA and CDR2 is SNTAGT. This chain's CDR3 is CASSDRASGSLLTHNEQFF. CDR3 nucleotides: TGTGCCAGCAGTGACCGGGCTAGCGGGAGTCTTCTCACACACAATGAGCAGTTCTTC.

The chain uses TRBV20-1 and TRBJ2-3, with 9 positions matching TRBD2. Unmatched junction bases numbered 13, after V lost 6 bases and J lost 6 bases. This CDR3 spans 15 amino acids. Germline-derived CDR1 and CDR2 are DFQATT and SNEGSKA (reference sequence). CDR3 in DNA: TGCAGTGCGAGGCCCAAGCGGGGGGCAGGGGATACGCAGTATTTT. Protein product: CSARPKRGAGDTQYF.

The chain couples TRBV5-6 to TRBJ2-5; the D gene is possibly TRBD2 (7 bases). Germline V CDR1 and CDR2: SGHDT, YYEEEE. CDR3 length: 12 residues. V lost 1 base to trimming and J lost 9 bases, with 10 bases between them. CDR3 in DNA: TGTGCCAGCAGCTTGACAGGGAGGGCCCAGTACTTC. The encoded protein is CASSLTGRAQYF. Using reference TRBV5-6 and TRBJ2-5 for the parts outside the CDR3, the full variable domain is DAGVTQSPTHLIKTRGQQVTLRCSPKSGHDTVSWYQQALGQGPQFIFQYYEEEERQRGNFPDRFSGHQFPNYSSELNVNALLLGDSALYLCASSLTGRAQYFGPGTRLLVL.

The CDR3 bases are TGTGCCAGCAGTTACCCCGGTAAGCCCCAGCATTTT. Its translation: CASSYPGKPQHF. V and J are TRBV6-5 and TRBJ1-5; no definite D call. With 2 bases removed from V and 8 bases from J, the gap between germline ends came to 7 bases. The CDR3 covers 12 residues. Germline lookup yields CDR1 MNHEY and CDR2 SVGAGI.

The V call is TRBV11-2, the J call TRBJ2-7, with TRBD1 identical over 8 bases. This CDR3 is built from 15 residues. The V gene's germline CDR1 is SGHAT and CDR2 FQNNGV. The trim removed 2 bases at V and 3 bases at J, leaving 6 bases unmatched. CDR3 amino acids: CASSLITGGIYEQYF. The CDR3 DNA is TGTGCCAGCAGCTTAATAACAGGGGGTATCTACGAGCAGTACTTC. Variable domain in full (rest from reference TRBV11-2 and TRBJ2-7): EAGVAQSPRYKIIEKRQSVAFWCNPISGHATLYWYQQILGQGPKLLIQFQNNGVVDDSQLPKDRFSAERLKGVDSTLKIQPAKLEDSAVYLCASSLITGGIYEQYFGPGTRLTVT.

This clonotype was observed once. The V gene is TRBV19, the J gene TRBJ1-2; no reliable D call. V shed 5 bases and J shed 7 bases, with 17 bases lying between them. This CDR3 has 14 amino acids. Germline CDR1 LNHDA, CDR2 SQIVND (reference sequence). Here the CDR3 reads CASSHTARGLGYTF. The CDR3 region has the DNA TGTGCCAGTAGTCATACCGCCAGAGGGCTTGGCTACACCTTC.

This clonotype showed up just a few times. The V gene is TRBV19, the J gene TRBJ2-3, with a weak D call TRBD2 (6 bases). The CDR3 extends over 14 amino acids. Germline V gives CDR1 LNHDA, CDR2 SQIVND (reference sequence). V lost 4 bases and J lost 0, with 8 bases in between. Here the CDR3 reads CASSNGGSTDTQYF. The CDR3 DNA follows: TGTGCCAGTAGTAACGGGGGAAGCACAGATACGCAGTATTTT. Full variable domain (missing parts from reference TRBV19 and TRBJ2-3): DGGITQSPKYLFRKEGQNVTLSCEQNLNHDAMYWYRQDPGQGLRLIYYSQIVNDFQKGDIAEGYSVSREKKESFPLTVTSAQKNPTAFYLCASSNGGSTDTQYFGPGTRLTVL.

This clonotype appeared many times. The J gene is TRBJ1-2, the V gene TRBV2; D remains ambiguous. CDR3 length: 12 residues. Germline CDR1 is SNHLY and CDR2 is FYNNEI. V was cut by 3 bases and J by 2 bases, with 4 bases left in between. The CDR3 DNA is TGTGCCAGCAGTGACAGCAACTATGGCTACACCTTC. Translating gives CASSDSNYGYTF.

The J gene is TRBJ2-3, the V gene TRBV12-3 or TRBV12-4; TRBD2 aligns across 8 bases. The J segment lost 7 bases and the V segment lost 6 bases, leaving 9 bases of the junction unmatched. There are 14 residues in the CDR3. The CDR3 is CASSPSGGTYTQYF. The CDR3 nucleotides read TGTGCCAGCAGCCCGAGCGGGGGTACATATACGCAGTATTTT.

In its sample, this clonotype was seen a few times. The chain links TRBV24-1 to TRBJ2-7; TRBD1 matches at 8 bases. This CDR3 has 15 amino acids. Germline V lookup: CDR1 KGHDR, CDR2 SFDVKD. V lost 2 bases, J lost 3 bases, and 5 bases stayed unmatched. The chain's CDR3 is CATSDSDRGRYEQYF. CDR3 DNA sequence: TGTGCCACCAGTGATTCCGACAGGGGACGCTACGAGCAGTACTTC.

The chain has TRBV7-9 and TRBJ2-6; a possible D gene is TRBD1 (6 bases). Germline loops: CDR1 SEHNR, CDR2 FQNEAQ (reference sequence). The CDR3 length is 17 residues. Trimming took off 4 bases at V and 0 bases at J, with 13 bases between the two ends. CDR3 DNA: TGTGCCAGCAGCTGGGGAACAGGGAGCTCTGGGGCCAACGTCCTGACTTTC. Its translation: CASSWGTGSSGANVLTF.

This clonotype has a count of ten or more. V usage is TRBV12-3 or TRBV12-4 and J usage is TRBJ2-1; D might be TRBD1 (5 bases). The CDR3 is made up of 16 amino acids. With 6 bases removed from V and 2 bases from J, the gap between germline ends came to 17 bases. The CDR3 DNA sequence: TGTGCCAGCAGCCTCCTGGGTCAGGGCACCTACAATGAGCAGTTCTTC. This sequence encodes CASSLLGQGTYNEQFF.

This clonotype has only a few counts. The CDR3 is CASSPKTSGRNNEQFF. The CDR3 coding sequence is TGTGCCAGCAGCCCCAAGACTAGCGGAAGAAACAATGAGCAGTTCTTC. V usage is TRBV7-8 and J usage is TRBJ2-1, with 9 bases fitting TRBD2. Trimming removed 5 bases from V and 5 bases from J; junction bases left unmatched: 10. The CDR3 runs 16 residues. The germline V gene encodes CDR1 SGHVS and CDR2 FQNEAQ.

This chain joins TRBV5-1 and TRBJ1-6; the match to TRBD1 covers 10 bases. The CDR3 is 18 amino acids. The ends lost 3 bases at V and 7 bases at J; junction bases unmatched: 13. In germline, CDR1 is SGHRS, CDR2 YFSETQ. The CDR3 DNA reads as TGCGCCAGCAGCTCCGAGGGTCGACAGGGGGCAGGGAATTCACCCCTCCACTTT. It codes for CASSSEGRQGAGNSPLHF. Variable domain in full (rest from reference TRBV5-1 and TRBJ1-6): KAGVTQTPRYLIKTRGQQVTLSCSPISGHRSVSWYQQTPGQGLQFLFEYFSETQRNKGNFPGRFSGRQFSNSRSEMNVSTLELGDSALYLCASSSEGRQGAGNSPLHFGNGTRLTVT.

The rearrangement links TRBV5-4 to TRBJ2-7; TRBD2 matches at 7 bases. Germline V lookup: CDR1 SGHNT, CDR2 YYREEE (reference sequence). This CDR3 has 15 amino acids. Trimming took 4 bases from V and 5 from J; bases not matched to a gene: 12. In DNA form, the CDR3 reads TGTGCCAGCAGCCACCGGGGCGGGAGTGCCCACGAGCAGTACTTC. Translated, it gives CASSHRGGSAHEQYF.

This clonotype was seen more than once but under ten times. This chain uses TRBV7-6 with TRBJ1-2; a possible D gene is TRBD1 (6 bases). The CDR3 is 13 residues long. Germline-derived CDR1 and CDR2 are SGHVS and FNYEAQ. The V gene lost 5 bases and the J gene lost 4 bases, with 11 bases spanning the gap. The CDR3 region is CASSPRGAYGYTF. CDR3 DNA: TGTGCCAGCAGCCCCAGGGGTGCCTATGGCTACACCTTC.

The chain recombines TRBV6-1 with TRBJ2-7, with D perhaps TRBD2 (5 bases). Trimming took 5 bases from V and 5 from J, leaving 19 bases between them. The CDR3 contains 15 residues. Germline V gene data show CDR1 as MNHNS and CDR2 as SASEGT. The CDR3, as DNA: TGTGCCAGCAGTTACGCTTCCGGGGTTCGGGACGAGCAGTACTTC. Residues: CASSYASGVRDEQYF.

This clonotype came up a few times. The chain has TRBV19 and TRBJ2-2, with TRBD2 matching 8 bases. V lost 3 bases to trimming and J lost 10 bases; unmatched junction nucleotides: 7. Per the germline V gene, CDR1 is LNHDA and CDR2 is SQIVND (reference sequence). The CDR3 loop spans 14 amino acids. The CDR3 DNA follows: TGTGCCAGTAGTATGCGGGCTAGCGGGTCGGAGCTGTTTTTT. Residues: CASSMRASGSELFF.

The genes are TRBV20-1 and TRBJ2-3; 10 bases agree with TRBD1. Germline V gene lookup returns CDR1 DFQATT and CDR2 SNEGSKA (reference sequence). The ends lost 6 bases at V and 4 bases at J; junction bases unmatched: 7. The length of the CDR3 is 14 residues. The CDR3 is CSAAGQGFADTQYF. DNA of the CDR3: TGCAGTGCCGCGGGACAGGGGTTTGCAGATACGCAGTATTTT.

The CDR3 loop is CASSLDEEVFLSTEAFF. CDR3 sequence (DNA): TGTGCCAGCAGCTTAGATGAGGAGGTTTTCCTCTCCACTGAAGCTTTCTTT. This chain connects TRBV7-4 to TRBJ1-1; D unresolved. V dropped 1 base and J dropped 4 bases, with 19 bases sitting between them. This CDR3 has 17 amino acids. Germline V gives CDR1 SGHVT, CDR2 SQSDAQ.

This clonotype was observed many times. V and J are TRBV7-2 and TRBJ2-1, with 9 bases that match TRBD2. Germline V gives CDR1 SGHTA, CDR2 FQGNSA. V was pared by 4 bases and J by 4 bases, with 8 bases of the junction left unmatched. The CDR3 runs 16 residues. CDR3 DNA: TGTGCCAGCAGCTCATCATTGACTAGCGGTTACAATGAGCAGTTCTTC. This sequence encodes CASSSSLTSGYNEQFF.